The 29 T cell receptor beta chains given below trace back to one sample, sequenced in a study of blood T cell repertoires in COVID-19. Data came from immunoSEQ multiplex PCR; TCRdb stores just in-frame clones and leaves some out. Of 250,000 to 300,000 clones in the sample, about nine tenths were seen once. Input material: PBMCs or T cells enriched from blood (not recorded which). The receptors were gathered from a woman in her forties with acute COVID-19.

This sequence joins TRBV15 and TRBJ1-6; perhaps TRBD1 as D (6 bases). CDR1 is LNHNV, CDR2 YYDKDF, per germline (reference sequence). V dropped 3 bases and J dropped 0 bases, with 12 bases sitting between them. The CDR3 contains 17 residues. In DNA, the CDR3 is TGTGCCACCAGCAGGGGGGCTGGATTCTCCTATAATTCACCCCTCCACTTT. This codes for CATSRGAGFSYNSPLHF.

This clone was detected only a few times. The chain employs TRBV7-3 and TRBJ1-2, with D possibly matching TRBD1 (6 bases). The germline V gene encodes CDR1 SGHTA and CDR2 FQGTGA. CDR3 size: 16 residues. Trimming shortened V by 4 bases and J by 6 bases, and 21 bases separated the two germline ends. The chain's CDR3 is CASSSRGQTRPHGYTF. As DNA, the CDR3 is TGTGCCAGCAGCTCCCGCGGACAGACACGACCGCATGGCTACACCTTC.

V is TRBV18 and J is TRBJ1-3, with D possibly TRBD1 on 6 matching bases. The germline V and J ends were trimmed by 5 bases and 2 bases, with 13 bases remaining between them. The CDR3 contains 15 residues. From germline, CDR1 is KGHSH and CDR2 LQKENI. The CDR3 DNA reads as TGTGCCAGCTCAGCTGTTACAGGGACTGGAAACACCATATATTTT. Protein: CASSAVTGTGNTIYF.

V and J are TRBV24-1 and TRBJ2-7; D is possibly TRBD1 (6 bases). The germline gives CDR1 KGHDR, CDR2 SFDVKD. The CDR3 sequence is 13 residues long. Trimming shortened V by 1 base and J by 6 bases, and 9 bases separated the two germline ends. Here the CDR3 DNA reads TGTGCCACCAGTGATTTAACCAGGGGCGAGCAGTACTTC. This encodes CATSDLTRGEQYF.

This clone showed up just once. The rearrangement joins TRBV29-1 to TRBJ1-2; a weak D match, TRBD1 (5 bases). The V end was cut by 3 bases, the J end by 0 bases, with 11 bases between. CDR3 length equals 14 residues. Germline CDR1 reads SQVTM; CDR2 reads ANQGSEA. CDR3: CSVDEAGSNYGYTF. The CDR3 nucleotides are TGCAGCGTTGATGAGGCAGGGTCTAACTATGGCTACACCTTC.

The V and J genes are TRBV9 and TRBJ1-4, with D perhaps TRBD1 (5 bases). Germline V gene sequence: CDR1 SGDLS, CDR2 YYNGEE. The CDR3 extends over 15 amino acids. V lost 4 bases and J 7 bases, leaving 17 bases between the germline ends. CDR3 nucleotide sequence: TGTGCCAGCAGCCCAGGCGGAGGGGTGGGTGAAAAACTGTTTTTT. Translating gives CASSPGGGVGEKLFF.

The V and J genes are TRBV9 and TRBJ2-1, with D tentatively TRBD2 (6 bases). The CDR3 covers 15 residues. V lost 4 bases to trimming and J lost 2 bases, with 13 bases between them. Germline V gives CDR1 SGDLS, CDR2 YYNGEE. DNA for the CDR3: TGTGCCAGCAGCAGGCGGGGTGTGCCCTACAATGAGCAGTTCTTC. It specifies CASSRRGVPYNEQFF.

CDR3 DNA: TGTGCCAGTAGTATACCTCAGGGTCTCGAGCAGTACTTC. Encoded protein: CASSIPQGLEQYF. The genes are TRBV19 and TRBJ2-7, with a weak D call TRBD1 (5 bases). V was clipped by 2 bases and J by 6 bases, with 11 bases between them. The CDR3 is 13 residues long. Germline-derived CDR1 and CDR2 are LNHDA and SQIVND (reference sequence).

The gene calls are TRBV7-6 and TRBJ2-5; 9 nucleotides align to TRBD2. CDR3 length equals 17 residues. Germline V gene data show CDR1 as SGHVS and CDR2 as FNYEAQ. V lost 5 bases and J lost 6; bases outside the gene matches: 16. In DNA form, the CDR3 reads TGTGCCAGCAGCCCCAGCGTGCTGCGGGGGGGCGGAAAGACCCAGTACTTC. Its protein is CASSPSVLRGGGKTQYF.

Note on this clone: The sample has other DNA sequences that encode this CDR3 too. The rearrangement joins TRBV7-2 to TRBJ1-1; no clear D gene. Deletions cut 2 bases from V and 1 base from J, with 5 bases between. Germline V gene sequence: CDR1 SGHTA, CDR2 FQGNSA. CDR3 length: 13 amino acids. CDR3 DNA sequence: TGTGCCAGCAGCTTAAGACAGAACACTGAAGCTTTCTTT. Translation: CASSLRQNTEAFF.

The CDR3 DNA reads TGTGCCAGCAGTGATGGGGGCGGCGGCTATGGCTACACCTTC. Translating it yields CASSDGGGGYGYTF. The gene calls are TRBV6-1 and TRBJ1-2; TRBD1 might be the D (6 bases). Germline assignment: CDR1 MNHNS and CDR2 SASEGT. This CDR3 contains 14 residues. Trimming removed 3 bases at V and 4 bases at J, with 12 bases between.

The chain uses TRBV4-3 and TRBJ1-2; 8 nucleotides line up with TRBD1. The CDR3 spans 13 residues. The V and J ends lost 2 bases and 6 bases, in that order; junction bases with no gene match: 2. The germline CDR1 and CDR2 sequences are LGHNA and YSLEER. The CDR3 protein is CASSQQTGDGYTF. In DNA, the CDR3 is TGCGCCAGCAGCCAACAGACAGGGGATGGCTACACCTTC.

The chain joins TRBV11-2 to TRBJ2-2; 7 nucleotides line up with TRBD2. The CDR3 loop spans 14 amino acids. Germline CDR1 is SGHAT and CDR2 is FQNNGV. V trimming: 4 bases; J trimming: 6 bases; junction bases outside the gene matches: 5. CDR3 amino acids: CASSWARGAGELFF. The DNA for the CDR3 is TGTGCCAGCAGCTGGGCCCGGGGGGCCGGGGAGCTGTTTTTT.

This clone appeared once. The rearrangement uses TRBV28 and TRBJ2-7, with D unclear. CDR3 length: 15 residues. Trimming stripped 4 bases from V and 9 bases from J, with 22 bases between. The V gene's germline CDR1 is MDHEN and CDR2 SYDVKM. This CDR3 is CASSSPSVDYSGQYF. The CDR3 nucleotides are TGTGCCAGCAGTTCCCCTTCGGTGGATTACTCGGGGCAGTACTTC.

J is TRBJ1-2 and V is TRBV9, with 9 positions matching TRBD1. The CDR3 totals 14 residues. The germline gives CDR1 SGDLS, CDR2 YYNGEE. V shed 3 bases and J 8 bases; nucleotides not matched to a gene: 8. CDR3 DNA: TGTGCCAGCAGCGCCACCGGGACAGGGTGGGGCTACACCTTC. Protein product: CASSATGTGWGYTF.

CDR3 region: CATSRDLAGNGELFF. The CDR3 region has the DNA TGTGCCACCAGCAGAGATTTGGCAGGGAACGGGGAGCTGTTTTTT. The genes are TRBV15 and TRBJ2-2, with a weak D call TRBD1 (5 bases). Per the germline V gene, CDR1 is LNHNV and CDR2 is YYDKDF (reference sequence). The CDR3 runs to 15 residues. V gave up 0 bases and J gave up 7 bases, with 12 bases separating them.

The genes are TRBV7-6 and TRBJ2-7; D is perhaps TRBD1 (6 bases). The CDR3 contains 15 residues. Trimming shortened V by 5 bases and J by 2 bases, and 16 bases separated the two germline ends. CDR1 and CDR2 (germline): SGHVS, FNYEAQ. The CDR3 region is CASSRAAGATYEQYF. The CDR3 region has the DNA TGTGCCAGCAGCCGGGCGGCAGGGGCGACCTACGAGCAGTACTTC.

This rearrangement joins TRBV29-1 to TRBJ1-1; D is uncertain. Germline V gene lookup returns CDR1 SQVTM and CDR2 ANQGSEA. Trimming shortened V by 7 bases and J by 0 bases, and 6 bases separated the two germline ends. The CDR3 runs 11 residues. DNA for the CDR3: TGCAGCGGCGCGATGAACACTGAAGCTTTCTTT. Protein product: CSGAMNTEAFF.

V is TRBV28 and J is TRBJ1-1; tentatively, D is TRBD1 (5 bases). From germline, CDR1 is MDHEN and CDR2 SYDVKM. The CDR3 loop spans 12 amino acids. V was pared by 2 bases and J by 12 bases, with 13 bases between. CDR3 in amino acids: CASSLRDLTPFF. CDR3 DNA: TGTGCCAGCAGTTTAAGGGACTTGACCCCTTTCTTT.

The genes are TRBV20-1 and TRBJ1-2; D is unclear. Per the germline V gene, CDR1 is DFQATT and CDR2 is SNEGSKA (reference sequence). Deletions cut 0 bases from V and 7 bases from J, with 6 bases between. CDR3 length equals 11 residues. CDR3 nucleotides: TGCAGTGCTAGAGATCTAGGTGGCTACACCTTC. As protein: CSARDLGGYTF.

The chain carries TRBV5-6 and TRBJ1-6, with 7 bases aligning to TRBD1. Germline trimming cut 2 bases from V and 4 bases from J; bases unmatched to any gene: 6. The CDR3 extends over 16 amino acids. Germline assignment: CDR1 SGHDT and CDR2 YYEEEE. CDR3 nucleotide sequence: TGTGCCAGCAGCTTTATCCGGGACAGTTATAATTCACCCCTCCACTTT. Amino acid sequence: CASSFIRDSYNSPLHF.

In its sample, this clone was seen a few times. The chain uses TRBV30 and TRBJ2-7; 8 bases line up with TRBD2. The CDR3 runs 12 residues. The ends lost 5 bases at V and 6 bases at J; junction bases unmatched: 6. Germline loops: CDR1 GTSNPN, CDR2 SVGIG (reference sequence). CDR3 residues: CAWGLSGIEQYF. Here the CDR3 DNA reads TGTGCCTGGGGACTTAGCGGGATCGAGCAGTACTTC.

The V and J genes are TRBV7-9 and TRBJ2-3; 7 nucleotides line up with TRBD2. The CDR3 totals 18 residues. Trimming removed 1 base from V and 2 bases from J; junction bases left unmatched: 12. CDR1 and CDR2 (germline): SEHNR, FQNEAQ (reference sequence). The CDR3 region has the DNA TGTGCCAGCAGCTTAGTCCCCCCTCAAGCGGGGATCACAGATACGCAGTATTTT. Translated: CASSLVPPQAGITDTQYF.

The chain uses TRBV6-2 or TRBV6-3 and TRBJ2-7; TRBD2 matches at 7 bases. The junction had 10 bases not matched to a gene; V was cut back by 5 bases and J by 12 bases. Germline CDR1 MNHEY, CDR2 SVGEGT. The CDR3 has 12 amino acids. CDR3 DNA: TGTGCCAGCAGTGACGGAGCGGGGAGTTGGTACTTC. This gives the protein CASSDGAGSWYF.

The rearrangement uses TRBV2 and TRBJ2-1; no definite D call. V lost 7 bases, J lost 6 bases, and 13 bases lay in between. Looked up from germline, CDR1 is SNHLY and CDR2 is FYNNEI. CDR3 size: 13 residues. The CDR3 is CASNIFDPNEQFF. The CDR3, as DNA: TGTGCCAGCAACATTTTTGATCCCAATGAGCAGTTCTTC.

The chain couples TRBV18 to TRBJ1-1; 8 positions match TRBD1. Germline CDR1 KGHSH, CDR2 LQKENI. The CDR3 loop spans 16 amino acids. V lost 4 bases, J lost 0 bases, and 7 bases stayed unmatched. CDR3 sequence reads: CASSLGTGVMNTEAFF. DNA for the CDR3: TGTGCCAGCTCACTTGGGACAGGCGTTATGAACACTGAAGCTTTCTTT.

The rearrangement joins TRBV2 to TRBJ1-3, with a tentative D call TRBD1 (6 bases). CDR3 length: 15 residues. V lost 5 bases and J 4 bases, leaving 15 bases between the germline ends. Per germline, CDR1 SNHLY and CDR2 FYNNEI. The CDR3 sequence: CASSRNRAEGNTIYF. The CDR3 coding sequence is TGTGCCAGCAGTCGGAACAGGGCAGAGGGAAACACCATATATTTT.

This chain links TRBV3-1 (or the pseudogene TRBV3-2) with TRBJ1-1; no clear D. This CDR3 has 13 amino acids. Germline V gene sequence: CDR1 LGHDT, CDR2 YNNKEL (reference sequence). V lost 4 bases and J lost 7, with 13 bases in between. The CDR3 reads CASSPGWSGEAFF. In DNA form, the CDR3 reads TGTGCCAGCAGCCCCGGGTGGTCGGGTGAAGCTTTCTTT.

CDR3 coding DNA: TGTGCCAGCACACACCGGGGTGGGCTCCAAGAGACCCAGTACTTC. Translating gives CASTHRGGLQETQYF. The chain joins TRBV9 to TRBJ2-5, with D perhaps matching TRBD2 (5 bases). The V gene lost 6 bases and the J gene lost 1 base, with 16 bases spanning the gap. Germline CDR1 is SGDLS and CDR2 is YYNGEE. This CDR3 is 15 amino acids long.